One and the same sample provided the 2 T cell receptor gamma chains below, sequenced in a study of Vδ1+ human thymocytes. General observations from the study: Thymic TRG and TRD repertoires appeared highly polyclonal.

RNA was extracted from the cells and then reverse transcribed. The CDR3 regions were amplified by multiplex PCR from V-gene primers to a constant-region primer. TCRdb reprocessed the multiplex PCR reads through CATT. This sample carries 36,000 or so gamma-chain clones, just over 20% of them seen once, and the ten largest clones take about 2%. No antigen has been identified for these receptors. The specimen was Vdelta1+ gamma-delta thymocytes from the thymus. Indicated subset: FACS-sorted CD3+ TCRalphabeta- TCRVdelta1+ TCRVdelta2- thymocytes. Every receptor here comes from a girl less than two years old who had congenital heart surgery.

This clone was picked up a small number of times. V usage is TRGV2 and J usage is TRGJ1 or TRGJ2. J lost 3 bases, V lost 0 bases, and 11 bases had no gene match. Germline V gene sequence: CDR1 EGSNGY, CDR2 YDSYNSKV. The CDR3 spans 16 residues. This CDR3 is CATWDGLRLGYYKKLF. For the CDR3, the DNA is TGTGCCACCTGGGACGGGCTTCGATTGGGTTATTATAAGAAACTCTTT.

The chain has TRGV4 and TRGJ1 or TRGJ2. CDR3 length equals 14 residues. Germline V CDR1 and CDR2: EGSTGY, YDSYTSSV. With V trimmed by 4 bases and J by 9 bases, 15 bases remained unmatched. CDR3 in DNA: TGTGCCACCTGGGACGGGATCCCGTCGGGTAAGAAACTCTTT. Translated, it gives CATWDGIPSGKKLF.